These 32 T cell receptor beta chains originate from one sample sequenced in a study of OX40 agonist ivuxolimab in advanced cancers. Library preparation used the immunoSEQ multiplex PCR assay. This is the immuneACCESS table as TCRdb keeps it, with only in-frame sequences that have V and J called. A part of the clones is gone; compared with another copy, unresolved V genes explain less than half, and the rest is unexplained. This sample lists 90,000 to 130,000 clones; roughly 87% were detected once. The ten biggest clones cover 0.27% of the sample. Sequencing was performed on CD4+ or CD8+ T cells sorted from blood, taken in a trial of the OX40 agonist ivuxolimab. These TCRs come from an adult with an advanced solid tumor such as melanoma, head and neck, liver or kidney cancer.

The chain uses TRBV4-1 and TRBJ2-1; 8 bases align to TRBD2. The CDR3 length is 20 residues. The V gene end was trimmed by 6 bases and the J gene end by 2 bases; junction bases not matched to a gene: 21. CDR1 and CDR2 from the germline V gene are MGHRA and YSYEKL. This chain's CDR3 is CASSRGLAHGALSPYNEQFF. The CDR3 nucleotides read TGCGCCAGCAGTCGAGGACTAGCCCATGGCGCCCTAAGCCCCTACAATGAGCAGTTCTTC.

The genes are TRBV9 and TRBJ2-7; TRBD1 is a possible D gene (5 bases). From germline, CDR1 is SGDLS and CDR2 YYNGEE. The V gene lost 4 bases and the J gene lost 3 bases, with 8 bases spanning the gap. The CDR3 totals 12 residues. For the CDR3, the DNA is TGTGCCAGCAGCCCCCAGGGCTACGAGCAGTACTTC. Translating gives CASSPQGYEQYF. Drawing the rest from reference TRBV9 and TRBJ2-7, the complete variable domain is DSGVTQTPKHLITATGQRVTLRCSPRSGDLSVYWYQQSLDQGLQFLIQYYNGEERAKGNILERFSAQQFPDLHSELNLSSLELGDSALYFCASSPQGYEQYFGPGTRLTVT.

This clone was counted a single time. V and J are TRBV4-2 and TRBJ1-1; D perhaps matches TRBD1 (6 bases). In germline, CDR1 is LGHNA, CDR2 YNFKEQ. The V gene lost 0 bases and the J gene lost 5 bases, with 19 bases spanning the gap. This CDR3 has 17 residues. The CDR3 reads CASSQESPDSVGTEAFF. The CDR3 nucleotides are TGTGCCAGCAGCCAAGAGTCCCCGGACAGCGTGGGGACTGAAGCTTTCTTT.

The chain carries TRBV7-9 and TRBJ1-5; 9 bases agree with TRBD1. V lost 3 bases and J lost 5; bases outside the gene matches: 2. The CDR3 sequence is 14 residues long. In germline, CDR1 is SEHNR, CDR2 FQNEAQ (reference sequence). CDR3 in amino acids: CASSFTGGDQPQHF. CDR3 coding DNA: TGTGCCAGCAGCTTCACAGGGGGCGATCAGCCCCAGCATTTT.

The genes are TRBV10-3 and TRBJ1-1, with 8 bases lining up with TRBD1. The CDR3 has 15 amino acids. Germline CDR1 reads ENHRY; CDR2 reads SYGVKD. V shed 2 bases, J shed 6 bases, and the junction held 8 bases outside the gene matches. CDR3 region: CAISEPRQGLAEAFF. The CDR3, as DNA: TGTGCCATCAGTGAGCCCCGACAGGGGCTCGCTGAAGCTTTCTTT.

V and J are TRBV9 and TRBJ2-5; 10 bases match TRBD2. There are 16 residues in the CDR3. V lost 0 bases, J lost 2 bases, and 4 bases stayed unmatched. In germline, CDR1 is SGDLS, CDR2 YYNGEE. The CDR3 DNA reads TGTGCCAGCAGCGTAGCGGCTAGCGGGGGACAAGAGACCCAGTACTTC. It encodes CASSVAASGGQETQYF.

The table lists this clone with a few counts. CDR3 loop: CASSFRSYEQYF. For the CDR3, the DNA is TGTGCCAGCAGCTTCCGCTCCTACGAGCAGTACTTC. The V and J genes are TRBV5-4 and TRBJ2-7; D unresolved. Looked up from germline, CDR1 is SGHNT and CDR2 is YYREEE (reference sequence). V was shortened by 2 bases and J by 0 bases, with 3 bases between the two germline ends. This CDR3 spans 12 amino acids. Combining the CDR3 with reference TRBV5-4 and TRBJ2-7 gives the whole variable domain ETGVTQSPTHLIKTRGQQVTLRCSSQSGHNTVSWYQQALGQGPQFIFQYYREEENGRGNFPPRFSGLQFPNYSSELNVNALELDDSALYLCASSFRSYEQYFGPGTRLTVT.

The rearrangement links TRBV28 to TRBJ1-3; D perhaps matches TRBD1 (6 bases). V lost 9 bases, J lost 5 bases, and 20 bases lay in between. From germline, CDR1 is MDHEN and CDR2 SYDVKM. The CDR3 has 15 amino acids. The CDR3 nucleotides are TGTGCCAGTACTAGAATGGGGGCGCTTCGAAACACCATATATTTT. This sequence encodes CASTRMGALRNTIYF.

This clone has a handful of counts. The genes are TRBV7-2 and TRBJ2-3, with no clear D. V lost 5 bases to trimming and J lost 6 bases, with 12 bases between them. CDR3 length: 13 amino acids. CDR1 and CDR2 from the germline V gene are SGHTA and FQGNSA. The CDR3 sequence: CASSGRPGDTQYF. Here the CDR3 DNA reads TGTGCCAGCAGCGGACGACCCGGGGATACGCAGTATTTT.

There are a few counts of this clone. DNA for the CDR3: TGTGCCAGCAGTTTAAGCCCGTCTTCACAGGGCTATGGCTACACCTTC. Its translation: CASSLSPSSQGYGYTF. The chain couples TRBV27 to TRBJ1-2, with D possibly matching TRBD1 (6 bases). CDR3 length: 16 residues. The germline V and J ends were trimmed by 2 bases and 4 bases, with 17 bases remaining between them. Germline CDR1 reads MNHEY; CDR2 reads SMNVEV (reference sequence).

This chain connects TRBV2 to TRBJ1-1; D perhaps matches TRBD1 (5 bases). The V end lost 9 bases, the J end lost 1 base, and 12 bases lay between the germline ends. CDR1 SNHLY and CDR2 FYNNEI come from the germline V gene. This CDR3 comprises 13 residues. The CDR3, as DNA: TGTGCCAGGGGGACCGGGAGGAACACTGAAGCTTTCTTT. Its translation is CARGTGRNTEAFF.

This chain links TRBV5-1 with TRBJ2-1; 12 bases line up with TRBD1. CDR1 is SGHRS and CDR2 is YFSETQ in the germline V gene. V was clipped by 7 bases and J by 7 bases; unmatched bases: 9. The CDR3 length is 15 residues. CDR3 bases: TGCGCCAGCTCGCCTCGGGACAGGGGGCAGAATGAGCAGTTCTTC. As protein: CASSPRDRGQNEQFF. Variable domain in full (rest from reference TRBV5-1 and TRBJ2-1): KAGVTQTPRYLIKTRGQQVTLSCSPISGHRSVSWYQQTPGQGLQFLFEYFSETQRNKGNFPGRFSGRQFSNSRSEMNVSTLELGDSALYLCASSPRDRGQNEQFFGPGTRLTVL.

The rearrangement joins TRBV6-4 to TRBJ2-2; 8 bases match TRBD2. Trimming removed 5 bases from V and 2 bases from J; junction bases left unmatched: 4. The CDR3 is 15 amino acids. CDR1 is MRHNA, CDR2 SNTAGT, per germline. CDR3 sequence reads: CASSPLAGNTGELFF. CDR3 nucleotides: TGTGCCAGCAGTCCTTTAGCGGGAAACACCGGGGAGCTGTTTTTT.

This CDR3 reads CASSSGDRHTEAFF. CDR3 nucleotide sequence: TGTGCCAGCAGTTCCGGGGACAGACACACTGAAGCTTTCTTT. The chain recombines TRBV28 with TRBJ1-1; 7 nucleotides line up with TRBD1. The CDR3 sequence is 14 residues long. V shed 4 bases and J 3 bases; nucleotides not matched to a gene: 5. CDR1 and CDR2 (germline): MDHEN, SYDVKM.

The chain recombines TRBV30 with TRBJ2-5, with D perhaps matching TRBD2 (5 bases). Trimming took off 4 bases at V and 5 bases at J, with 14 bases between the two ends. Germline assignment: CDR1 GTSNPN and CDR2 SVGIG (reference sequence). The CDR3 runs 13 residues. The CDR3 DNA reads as TGTGCCTGGAATATCGGGGTCCGGGAGACCCAGTACTTC. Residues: CAWNIGVRETQYF.

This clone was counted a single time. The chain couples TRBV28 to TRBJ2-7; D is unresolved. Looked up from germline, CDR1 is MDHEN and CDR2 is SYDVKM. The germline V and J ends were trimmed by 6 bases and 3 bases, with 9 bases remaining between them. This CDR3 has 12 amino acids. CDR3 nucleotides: TGTGCCAGCAGCGGATCTCTCTACGAGCAGTACTTC. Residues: CASSGSLYEQYF. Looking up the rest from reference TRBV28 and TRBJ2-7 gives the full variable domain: DVKVTQSSRYLVKRTGEKVFLECVQDMDHENMFWYRQDPGLGLRLIYFSYDVKMKEKGDIPEGYSVSREKKERFSLILESASTNQTSMYLCASSGSLYEQYFGPGTRLTVT.

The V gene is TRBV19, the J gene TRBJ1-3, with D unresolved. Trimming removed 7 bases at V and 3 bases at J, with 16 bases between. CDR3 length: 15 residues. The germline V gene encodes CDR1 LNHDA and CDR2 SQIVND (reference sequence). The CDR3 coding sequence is TGTGCCAGTAAGACCCGTACAGCTTATGGAAACACCATATATTTT. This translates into CASKTRTAYGNTIYF.

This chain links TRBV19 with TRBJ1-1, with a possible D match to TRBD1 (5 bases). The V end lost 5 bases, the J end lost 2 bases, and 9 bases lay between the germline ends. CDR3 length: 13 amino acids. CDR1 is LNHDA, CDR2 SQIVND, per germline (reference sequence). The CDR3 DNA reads TGTGCCAGTAGTTTAACAGGTAACACTGAAGCTTTCTTT. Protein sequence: CASSLTGNTEAFF.

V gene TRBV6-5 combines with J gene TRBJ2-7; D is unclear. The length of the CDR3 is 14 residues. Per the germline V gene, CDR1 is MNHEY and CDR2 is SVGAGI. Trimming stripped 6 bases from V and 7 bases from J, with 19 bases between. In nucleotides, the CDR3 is TGTGCCAGCAGGGACGGTAACTGGTGGATTGAGCAGTACTTC. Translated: CASRDGNWWIEQYF.

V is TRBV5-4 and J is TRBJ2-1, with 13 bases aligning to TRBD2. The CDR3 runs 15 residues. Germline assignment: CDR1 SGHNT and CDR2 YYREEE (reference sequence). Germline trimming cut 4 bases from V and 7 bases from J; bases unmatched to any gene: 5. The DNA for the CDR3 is TGTGCCAGCAGCCCTGGACTAGCGGGAGCTAATGAGCAGTTCTTC. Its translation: CASSPGLAGANEQFF.

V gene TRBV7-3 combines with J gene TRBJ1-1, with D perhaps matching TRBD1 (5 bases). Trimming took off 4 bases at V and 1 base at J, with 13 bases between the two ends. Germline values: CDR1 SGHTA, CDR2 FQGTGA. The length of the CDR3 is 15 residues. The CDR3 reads CASSSLPGGNTEAFF. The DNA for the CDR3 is TGTGCCAGCAGCTCCCTCCCGGGGGGGAACACTGAAGCTTTCTTT.

The DNA for the CDR3 is TGTGCCAGCAGCCTGCAGAACACTGAAGCTTTCTTT. This translates into CASSLQNTEAFF. The chain has TRBV6-5 and TRBJ1-1; D call uncertain. V lost 6 bases to trimming and J lost 1 base, with 6 bases between them. CDR3 size: 12 residues. The V gene's germline CDR1 is MNHEY and CDR2 SVGAGI.

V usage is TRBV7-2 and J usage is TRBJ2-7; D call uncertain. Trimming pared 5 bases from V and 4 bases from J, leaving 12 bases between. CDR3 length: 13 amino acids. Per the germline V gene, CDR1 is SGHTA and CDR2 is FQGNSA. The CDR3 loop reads CASSLTRGYEQYF. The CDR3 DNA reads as TGTGCCAGCAGCCTTACGCGCGGTTACGAGCAGTACTTC. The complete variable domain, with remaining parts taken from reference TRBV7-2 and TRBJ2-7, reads GAGVSQSPSNKVTEKGKDVELRCDPISGHTALYWYRQSLGQGLEFLIYFQGNSAPDKSGLPSDRFSAERTGGSVSTLTIQRTQQEDSAVYLCASSLTRGYEQYFGPGTRLTVT.

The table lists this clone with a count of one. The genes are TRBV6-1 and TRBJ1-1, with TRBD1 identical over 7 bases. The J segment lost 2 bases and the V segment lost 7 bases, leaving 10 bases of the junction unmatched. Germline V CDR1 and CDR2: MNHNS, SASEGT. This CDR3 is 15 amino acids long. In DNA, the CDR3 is TGTGCCAGCATGGTTTCGACAGGGCTCAACACTGAAGCTTTCTTT. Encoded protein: CASMVSTGLNTEAFF.

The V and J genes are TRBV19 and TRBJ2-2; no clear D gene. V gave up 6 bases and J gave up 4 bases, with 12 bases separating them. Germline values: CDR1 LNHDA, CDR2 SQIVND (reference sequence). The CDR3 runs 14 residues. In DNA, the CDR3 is TGTGCCAGTAGAATCCTATTGGGCACCGGGGAGCTGTTTTTT. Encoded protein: CASRILLGTGELFF.

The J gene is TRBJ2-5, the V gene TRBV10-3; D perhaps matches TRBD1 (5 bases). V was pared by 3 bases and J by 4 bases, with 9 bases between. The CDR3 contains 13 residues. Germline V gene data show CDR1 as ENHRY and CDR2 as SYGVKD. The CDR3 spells CAISESGRETQYF. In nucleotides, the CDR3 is TGTGCCATCAGTGAATCAGGGCGAGAGACCCAGTACTTC.

CDR3 coding DNA: TGTGCCAGCAGCCGTACAGGGGGCGCGGCCAAAAACATTCAGTACTTC. Translating it yields CASSRTGGAAKNIQYF. V is TRBV7-2 and J is TRBJ2-4, with 9 bases identical to TRBD1. There are 16 residues in the CDR3. J lost 1 base, V lost 5 bases, and 6 bases had no gene match. Germline V gene lookup returns CDR1 SGHTA and CDR2 FQGNSA.

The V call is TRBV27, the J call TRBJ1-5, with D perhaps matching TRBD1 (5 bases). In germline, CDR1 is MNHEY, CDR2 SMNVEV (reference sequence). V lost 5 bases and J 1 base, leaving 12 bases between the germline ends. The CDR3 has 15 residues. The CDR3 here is CASSPTVQSNQPQHF. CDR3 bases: TGTGCCAGCAGTCCGACAGTTCAAAGCAATCAGCCCCAGCATTTT.

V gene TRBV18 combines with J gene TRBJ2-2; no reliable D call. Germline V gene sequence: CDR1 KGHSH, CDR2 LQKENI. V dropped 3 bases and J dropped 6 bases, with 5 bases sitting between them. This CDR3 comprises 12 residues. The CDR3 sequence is CASSPSPGELFF. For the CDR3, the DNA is TGTGCCAGCTCACCCAGTCCCGGGGAGCTGTTTTTT.

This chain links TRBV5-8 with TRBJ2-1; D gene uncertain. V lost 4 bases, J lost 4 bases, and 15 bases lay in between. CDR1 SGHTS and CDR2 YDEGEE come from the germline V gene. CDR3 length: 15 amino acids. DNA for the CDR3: TGTGCCAGCAGCCTTACGGAGAACCAGTACAATGAGCAGTTCTTC. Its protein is CASSLTENQYNEQFF.

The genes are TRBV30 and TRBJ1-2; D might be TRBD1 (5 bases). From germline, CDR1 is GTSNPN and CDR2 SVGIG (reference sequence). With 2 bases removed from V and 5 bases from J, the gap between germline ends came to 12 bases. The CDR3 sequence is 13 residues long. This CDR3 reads CAWSRDRPYGYTF. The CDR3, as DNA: TGTGCCTGGAGTCGTGACAGACCTTATGGCTACACCTTC. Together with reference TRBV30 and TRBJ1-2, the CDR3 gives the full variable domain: SQTIHQWPATLVQPVGSPLSLECTVEGTSNPNLYWYRQAAGRGLQLLFYSVGIGQISSEVPQNLSASRPQDRQFILSSKKLLLSDSGFYLCAWSRDRPYGYTFGSGTRLTVV.

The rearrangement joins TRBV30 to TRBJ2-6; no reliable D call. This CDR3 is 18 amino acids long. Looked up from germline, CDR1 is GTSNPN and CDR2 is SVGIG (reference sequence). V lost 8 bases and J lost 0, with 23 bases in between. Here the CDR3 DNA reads TGTGCCCTCGGCCGGGCCGAAGACGGGTACTCTGGGGCCAACGTCCTGACTTTC. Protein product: CALGRAEDGYSGANVLTF.